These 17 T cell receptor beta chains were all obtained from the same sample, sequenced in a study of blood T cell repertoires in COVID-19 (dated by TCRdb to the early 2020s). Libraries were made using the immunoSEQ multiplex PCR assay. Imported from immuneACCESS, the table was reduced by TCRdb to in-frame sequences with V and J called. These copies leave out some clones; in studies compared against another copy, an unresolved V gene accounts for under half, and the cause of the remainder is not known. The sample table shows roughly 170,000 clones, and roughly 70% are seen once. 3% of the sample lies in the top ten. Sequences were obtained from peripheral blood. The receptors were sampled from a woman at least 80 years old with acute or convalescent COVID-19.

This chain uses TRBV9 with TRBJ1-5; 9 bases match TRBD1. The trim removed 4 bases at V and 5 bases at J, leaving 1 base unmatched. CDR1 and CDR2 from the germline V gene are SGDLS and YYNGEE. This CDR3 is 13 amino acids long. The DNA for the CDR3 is TGTGCCAGCAGCAGGACAGGGGATCAGCCCCAGCATTTT. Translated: CASSRTGDQPQHF.

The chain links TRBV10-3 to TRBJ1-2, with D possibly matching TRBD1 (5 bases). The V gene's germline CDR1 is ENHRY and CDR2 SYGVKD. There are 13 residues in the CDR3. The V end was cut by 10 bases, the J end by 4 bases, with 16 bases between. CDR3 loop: CATLGGEGYGYTF. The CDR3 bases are TGTGCCACCCTCGGAGGGGAAGGCTATGGCTACACCTTC.

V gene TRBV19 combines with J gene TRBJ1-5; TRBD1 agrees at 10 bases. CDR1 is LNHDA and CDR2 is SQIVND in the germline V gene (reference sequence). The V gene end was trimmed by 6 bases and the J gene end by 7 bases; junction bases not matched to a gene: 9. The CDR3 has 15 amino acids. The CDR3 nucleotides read TGTGCCAGTAGCCGGGGGACAGGGGATCGGCAGCCCCAGCATTTT. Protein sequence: CASSRGTGDRQPQHF. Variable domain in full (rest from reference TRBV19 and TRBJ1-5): DGGITQSPKYLFRKEGQNVTLSCEQNLNHDAMYWYRQDPGQGLRLIYYSQIVNDFQKGDIAEGYSVSREKKESFPLTVTSAQKNPTAFYLCASSRGTGDRQPQHFGDGTRLSIL.

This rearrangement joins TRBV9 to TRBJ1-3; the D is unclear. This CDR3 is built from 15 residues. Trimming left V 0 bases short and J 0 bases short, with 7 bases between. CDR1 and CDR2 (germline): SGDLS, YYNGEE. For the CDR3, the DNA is TGTGCCAGCAGCGTAGACGGGAGCTCTGGAAACACCATATATTTT. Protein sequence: CASSVDGSSGNTIYF. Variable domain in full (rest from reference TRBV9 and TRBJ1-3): DSGVTQTPKHLITATGQRVTLRCSPRSGDLSVYWYQQSLDQGLQFLIQYYNGEERAKGNILERFSAQQFPDLHSELNLSSLELGDSALYFCASSVDGSSGNTIYFGEGSWLTVV.

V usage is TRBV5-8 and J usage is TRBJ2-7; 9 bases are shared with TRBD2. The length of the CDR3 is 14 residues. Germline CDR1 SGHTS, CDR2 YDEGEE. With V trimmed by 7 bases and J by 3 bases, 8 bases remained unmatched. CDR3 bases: TGTGCCAGCGGCGGCGGGAGGGATTACTACGAGCAGTACTTC. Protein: CASGGGRDYYEQYF.

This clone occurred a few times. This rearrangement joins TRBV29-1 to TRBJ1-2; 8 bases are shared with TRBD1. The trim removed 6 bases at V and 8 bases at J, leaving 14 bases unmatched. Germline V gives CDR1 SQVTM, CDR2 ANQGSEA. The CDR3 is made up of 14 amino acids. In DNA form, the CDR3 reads TGCAGCGTGGCCCCAGGGGGCGAGGTCGGAGGCTACACCTTC. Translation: CSVAPGGEVGGYTF.

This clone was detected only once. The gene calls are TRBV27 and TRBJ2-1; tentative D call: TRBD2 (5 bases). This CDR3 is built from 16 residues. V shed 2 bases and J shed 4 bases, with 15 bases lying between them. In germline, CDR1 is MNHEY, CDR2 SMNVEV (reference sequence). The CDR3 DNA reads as TGTGCCAGCAGTTTAATAGCAAGCGGAGTGTACAATGAGCAGTTCTTC. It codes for CASSLIASGVYNEQFF.

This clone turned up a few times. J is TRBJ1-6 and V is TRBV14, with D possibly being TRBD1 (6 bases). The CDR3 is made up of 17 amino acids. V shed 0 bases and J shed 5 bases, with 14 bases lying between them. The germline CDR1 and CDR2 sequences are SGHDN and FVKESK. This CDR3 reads CASSQDLSDSNNSPLHF. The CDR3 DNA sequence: TGTGCCAGCAGCCAAGATTTATCGGACAGCAATAATTCACCCCTCCACTTT.

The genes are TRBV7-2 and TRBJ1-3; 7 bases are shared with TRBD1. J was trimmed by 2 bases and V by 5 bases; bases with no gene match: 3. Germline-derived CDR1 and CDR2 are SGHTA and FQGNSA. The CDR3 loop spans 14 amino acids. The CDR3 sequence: CASSPQGTGNTIYF. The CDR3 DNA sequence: TGTGCCAGCAGCCCACAGGGGACTGGAAACACCATATATTTT.

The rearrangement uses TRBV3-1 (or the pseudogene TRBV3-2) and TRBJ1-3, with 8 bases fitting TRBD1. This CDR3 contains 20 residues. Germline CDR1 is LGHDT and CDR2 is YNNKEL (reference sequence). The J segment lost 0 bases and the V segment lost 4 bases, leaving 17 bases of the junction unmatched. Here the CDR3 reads CASSRTLGSRDRSSGNTIYF. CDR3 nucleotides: TGTGCCAGCAGCCGCACTCTAGGGTCCCGGGACAGGTCCTCTGGAAACACCATATATTTT.

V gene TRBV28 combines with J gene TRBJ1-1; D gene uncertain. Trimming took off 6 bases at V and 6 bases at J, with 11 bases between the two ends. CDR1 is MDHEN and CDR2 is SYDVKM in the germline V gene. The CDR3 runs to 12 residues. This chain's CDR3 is CASSSRQSEAFF. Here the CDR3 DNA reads TGTGCCAGCAGCTCTAGGCAATCTGAAGCTTTCTTT.

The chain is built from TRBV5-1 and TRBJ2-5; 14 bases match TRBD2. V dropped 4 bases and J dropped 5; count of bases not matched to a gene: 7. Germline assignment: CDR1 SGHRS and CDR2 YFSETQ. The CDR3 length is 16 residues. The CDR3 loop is CASSRGLAGAWETQYF. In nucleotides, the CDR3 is TGCGCCAGCAGCCGGGGACTAGCGGGAGCATGGGAGACCCAGTACTTC.

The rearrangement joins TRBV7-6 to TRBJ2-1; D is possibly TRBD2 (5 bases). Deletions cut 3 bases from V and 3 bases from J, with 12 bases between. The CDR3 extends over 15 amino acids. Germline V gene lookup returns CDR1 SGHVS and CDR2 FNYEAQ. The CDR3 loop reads CASSFATGFYNEQFF. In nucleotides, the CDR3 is TGTGCCAGCAGCTTCGCCACGGGGTTCTACAATGAGCAGTTCTTC.

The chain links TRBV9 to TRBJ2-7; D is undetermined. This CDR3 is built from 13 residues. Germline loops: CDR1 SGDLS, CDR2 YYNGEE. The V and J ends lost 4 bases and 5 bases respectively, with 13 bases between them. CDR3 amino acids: CASSPPSLHEQYF. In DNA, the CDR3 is TGTGCCAGCAGCCCCCCGAGTCTGCACGAGCAGTACTTC.

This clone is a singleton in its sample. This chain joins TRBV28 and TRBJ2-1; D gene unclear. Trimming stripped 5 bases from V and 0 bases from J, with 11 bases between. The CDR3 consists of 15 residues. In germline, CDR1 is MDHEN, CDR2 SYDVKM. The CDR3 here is CASSAEFDSYNEQFF. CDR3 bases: TGTGCCAGCAGTGCCGAGTTCGACTCCTACAATGAGCAGTTCTTC.

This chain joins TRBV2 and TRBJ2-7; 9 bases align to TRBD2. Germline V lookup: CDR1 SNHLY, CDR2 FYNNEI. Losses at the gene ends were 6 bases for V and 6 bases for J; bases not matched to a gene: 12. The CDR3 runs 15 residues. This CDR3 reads CASRENAGLAREQYF. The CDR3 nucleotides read TGTGCCAGCAGAGAAAACGCGGGACTAGCCCGCGAGCAGTACTTC.

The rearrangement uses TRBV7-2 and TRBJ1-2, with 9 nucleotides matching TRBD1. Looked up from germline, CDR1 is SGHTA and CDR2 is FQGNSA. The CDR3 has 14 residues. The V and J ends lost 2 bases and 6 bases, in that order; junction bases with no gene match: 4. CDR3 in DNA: TGTGCCAGCAGCTTACAAACAGGGGGCCATGGCTACACCTTC. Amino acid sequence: CASSLQTGGHGYTF.